This TCR beta chain was recovered during a study of metastatic and nonmetastatic thyroid tumors (dated by TCRdb to 2019 to 2021). Describing the broader study: Repertoires from peripheral blood and from tumor or nodule tissue samples of malignant and benign thyroid patients were compared. The paper as a whole reports these results and caveats: TCR beta diversity was reported as significantly higher in malignant tumors than in benign nodules, in both blood and tumor samples.

The germline V gene gives CDR1 as MDHEN and CDR2 as SYDVKM. There are 16 amino acids in the CDR3, from cysteine to phenylalanine inclusive. Only the CDR3 DNA stays, 48 bases, in frame from base 1. Between the V and J ends, shortened by 6 bases and 4 bases respectively, the junction contains 21 bases. The library was generated by PCR. Sequenced on an Illumina HiSeq 4000. High-throughput sequencing was used to profile the TCR beta-chain CDR3 region of each patient. Concerning the study's data processing: CDR3 differences across clinicopathological groups were used to build a classifier for discriminating distant-metastatic papillary thyroid cancer patients. Repertoire diversity was assessed with the Shannon index, and tumor-blood repertoire similarity with the Morisita-Horn index. The raw public reads went through TCRdb reprocessing: fastp at Q25, MiXCR clone calling, in-frame beta chains kept. The V and J calls were not made by the authors but by TCRdb's processing. The sample contains roughly 21,000 clones, 25% to 30% of them found a single time. The top ten clones comprise 14% of the sample.

No patient had received any treatment before thyroid surgery. Using T-cell receptor beta sequencing, the study looked back at clinical samples from patients collected from about 2012 to 2018. This clone showed up just a few times. Its target antigen remains unknown. Nothing much larger sits one base from this clone, and base qualities are not available. Within the sample, other DNA sequences also encode this same CDR3. The sample comprised tumor tissue. The source of this sequence is a male donor with papillary thyroid cancer or a benign thyroid nodule (not recorded which). Some clones in this sample may be carry-over from other donors' samples. The chain uses TRBV28 and TRBJ1-2; the D gene lacks a confident call. The CDR3 region reads CASSPIMGGGTYGYTF. The sequenced DNA: TGTGCCAGCAGCCCTATAATGGGCGGCGGTACCTATGGCTACACCTTC.